The rows below give T cell receptor beta chains drawn from one sample of a study of cytomegalovirus exposure and HLA in healthy donors. Measured with immunoSEQ multiplex PCR; TCRdb has only the in-frame clones, and not every one. The sample holds 75,000 to 100,000 clones, around 79% seen once. The specimen sequenced was PBMCs. The receptors were sampled from a woman in her sixties or seventies in good health and CMV-seropositive. The conserved cysteine and the conserved F or W are not part of the CDR3 here. The size entry is marked missing in some rows and otherwise reads once, few, many or a size class.

clone size: .
J gene: TRBJ1-2
V gene: TRBV7-9
CDR3 protein: ASSLGQDYGYT

clone size: few
J gene: TRBJ2-2
V gene: TRBV2
CDR3 protein: ATLTGSATGELF

clone size: .
J gene: TRBJ2-1
V gene: TRBV2
CDR3 protein: ASSDGGGALAEQF

clone size: .
J gene: TRBJ2-7
V gene: TRBV9
CDR3 protein: ASSISVASSYEQY

clone size: .
J gene: TRBJ1-5
V gene: TRBV7-3
CDR3 protein: PQRGVPGNQPQH

clone size: .
J gene: TRBJ2-5
V gene: TRBV19
CDR3 protein: ASSDRTGQETQY

clone size: few
J gene: .
V gene: TRBV5-6
CDR3 protein: ASSWTGQGNSYEQY

clone size: .
J gene: TRBJ2-5
V gene: TRBV7-6
CDR3 protein: ASSQSRGDQETQY

clone size: .
J gene: TRBJ2-7
V gene: TRBV29-1
CDR3 protein: SVDYSHEQY

clone size: .
J gene: TRBJ2-7
V gene: TRBV4-3
CDR3 protein: ASSQGDRGEQY

clone size: few
J gene: TRBJ2-7
V gene: TRBV6-5
CDR3 protein: ASSWGQGTYEQY

clone size: .
J gene: TRBJ2-2
V gene: TRBV10-1
CDR3 protein: ASSESELAETGELF

clone size: .
J gene: TRBJ2-6
V gene: TRBV6-1
CDR3 protein: ATSAAARDTSSGANVLT

clone size: .
J gene: TRBJ1-6
V gene: TRBV18
CDR3 protein: ASSSGNNSPPH

clone size: .
J gene: TRBJ2-3
V gene: TRBV28
CDR3 protein: ASNGQRGTDTQY

clone size: .
J gene: TRBJ2-3
V gene: TRBV9
CDR3 protein: ASSHPRGELTDTQY

clone size: few
J gene: TRBJ1-2
V gene: TRBV28
CDR3 protein: ASIDGTYRLRGYT

clone size: .
J gene: TRBJ2-5
V gene: TRBV5-5
CDR3 protein: ASRSSETQY

clone size: few
J gene: TRBJ2-5
V gene: TRBV10-1
CDR3 protein: ASSAEYQETQY

clone size: .
J gene: TRBJ2-7
V gene: TRBV5-5
CDR3 protein: ASSQRWDRQTYEQY

clone size: few
J gene: TRBJ2-7
V gene: TRBV4-1
CDR3 protein: ASSQVVAGERASSYEQY

clone size: once
J gene: TRBJ2-6
V gene: TRBV9
CDR3 protein: ASSGGDRRGGSGANVLT

clone size: .
J gene: TRBJ2-2
V gene: TRBV7-9
CDR3 protein: SSSPGLVQAGELF

clone size: .
J gene: TRBJ2-2
V gene: TRBV10-3
CDR3 protein: AIKGGGALNTGELF

clone size: .
J gene: TRBJ2-7
V gene: TRBV10-3
CDR3 protein: AISVLRDRDYEQY

clone size: .
J gene: TRBJ2-1
V gene: TRBV2
CDR3 protein: ASRTGTAYNEQF

clone size: .
J gene: TRBJ2-7
V gene: TRBV6-6
CDR3 protein: ASSYGGLGYEQY

clone size: .
J gene: TRBJ2-6
V gene: TRBV5-8
CDR3 protein: ASSRDRGQSGANVLT

clone size: .
J gene: TRBJ1-1
V gene: TRBV6-5
CDR3 protein: ASRRDTLRNTEAF

clone size: .
J gene: TRBJ2-5
V gene: TRBV6-6
CDR3 protein: ASSISTGGLETQY

clone size: .
J gene: TRBJ2-1
V gene: TRBV21-1
CDR3 protein: ASSMGLIVGQGYNEQF

clone size: .
J gene: TRBJ2-5
V gene: TRBV28
CDR3 protein: ASTSGQGLETQY

clone size: once
J gene: TRBJ2-3
V gene: TRBV7-3
CDR3 protein: ASSLDRVSDTQY

clone size: .
J gene: TRBJ2-3
V gene: TRBV19
CDR3 protein: ASSIDRTTDTQY

clone size: .
J gene: TRBJ2-1
V gene: TRBV5-1
CDR3 protein: ASSLVPGTVNEQF

clone size: .
J gene: TRBJ2-3
V gene: TRBV6-4
CDR3 protein: ASSAGQGGTDTQY

clone size: .
J gene: TRBJ2-5
V gene: TRBV5-4
CDR3 protein: ASSLNPERTQY

clone size: .
J gene: TRBJ2-1
V gene: TRBV5-1
CDR3 protein: ASSQAGDYNEQF

clone size: once
J gene: TRBJ1-1
V gene: TRBV15
CDR3 protein: ATSRDRVNTEAF

clone size: .
J gene: TRBJ1-2
V gene: TRBV30
CDR3 protein: AWSVGQVRYGYT

clone size: .
J gene: TRBJ2-1
V gene: TRBV19
CDR3 protein: ASRVSGTNYNEQF

clone size: .
J gene: TRBJ1-1
V gene: TRBV7-6
CDR3 protein: ASSSSYRDRGWEAF

clone size: .
J gene: TRBJ2-7
V gene: TRBV10-3
CDR3 protein: AISESIGGPYEQY

clone size: .
J gene: TRBJ1-1
V gene: TRBV28
CDR3 protein: ASSLWDRVNTEAF

clone size: .
J gene: TRBJ2-5
V gene: TRBV6-1
CDR3 protein: ASSEEREETQY

clone size: .
J gene: TRBJ1-6
V gene: TRBV30
CDR3 protein: AWSVTGSYNSPLH

clone size: .
J gene: TRBJ2-7
V gene: TRBV30
CDR3 protein: AWSGRLAGNYEQY

clone size: .
J gene: TRBJ2-7
V gene: TRBV5-1
CDR3 protein: ASSLEVGAGGQY

clone size: few
J gene: TRBJ1-1
V gene: TRBV11-2
CDR3 protein: ASSLGTGGGGAEAF

clone size: .
J gene: TRBJ1-2
V gene: TRBV4-3
CDR3 protein: ASSQDVEGLYGYT

clone size: .
J gene: TRBJ2-1
V gene: TRBV7-8
CDR3 protein: ASSLGGEGNEQF

clone size: once
J gene: TRBJ2-3
V gene: TRBV6-1
CDR3 protein: ASSENPPIVGTDTQY